These 19 T cell receptor beta chains came from one sample sequenced in a study of shared clonotypes between healthy human individuals. TCRdb's table, derived via immunoSEQ multiplex PCR, lists solely in-frame clones and lacks some. The table lists some 550,000 clones, more than 95% of them singletons. The specimen sequenced was naive CD4+ T cells sorted from blood. As to subset: CD45RA+ positively selected. The receptors originated from a woman in her twenties or thirties in good health.

This rearrangement joins TRBV7-3 to TRBJ2-7; 7 positions match TRBD2. V lost 5 bases to trimming and J lost 0 bases; unmatched junction nucleotides: 4. The CDR3 totals 14 residues. Germline assignment: CDR1 SGHTA and CDR2 FQGTGA. The CDR3 coding sequence is TGTGCCAGCAGCCCCACTAGCGACTCCTACGAGCAGTACTTC. Amino acids: CASSPTSDSYEQYF.

This clone appeared a single time. The chain recombines TRBV6-1 with TRBJ2-7, with 7 bases lining up with TRBD2. The germline V gene has CDR1 MNHNS and CDR2 SASEGT. The CDR3 has 14 amino acids. V gave up 2 bases and J gave up 1 base; unmatched junction bases: 2. The CDR3 loop is CASSEREGSYEQYF. CDR3 nucleotide sequence: TGTGCCAGCAGTGAAAGGGAGGGGTCCTACGAGCAGTACTTC.

The chain couples TRBV28 to TRBJ2-1; D is possibly TRBD2 (6 bases). CDR3 size: 14 residues. V was clipped by 8 bases and J by 3 bases, with 14 bases between them. Per germline, CDR1 MDHEN and CDR2 SYDVKM. CDR3 sequence (DNA): TGTGCCAGCTTACCCCAAGCGGGCTACAATGAGCAGTTCTTC. Translated, it gives CASLPQAGYNEQFF.

The chain carries TRBV28 and TRBJ1-4; 9 bases are shared with TRBD1. The CDR3 runs to 15 residues. CDR1 MDHEN and CDR2 SYDVKM come from the germline V gene. The V segment lost 5 bases and the J segment 8 bases; nucleotides outside the gene matches: 9. The CDR3 region is CASSKTGGLQEKLFF. CDR3 DNA: TGTGCCAGCAGTAAAACAGGGGGCTTGCAGGAAAAACTGTTTTTT.

The J gene is TRBJ1-4, the V gene TRBV19; maybe TRBD1 (5 bases). The CDR3 loop spans 17 amino acids. Looked up from germline, CDR1 is LNHDA and CDR2 is SQIVND (reference sequence). The V gene lost 5 bases and the J gene lost 3 bases, with 19 bases spanning the gap. The CDR3 nucleotides read TGTGCCAGTAGTTATTCCGGGACGCCGGGCGCTAATGAAAAACTGTTTTTT. Translation: CASSYSGTPGANEKLFF.

The V gene is TRBV30, the J gene TRBJ2-5, with 12 nucleotides matching TRBD2. CDR1 is GTSNPN and CDR2 is SVGIG in the germline V gene (reference sequence). This CDR3 comprises 17 residues. J was trimmed by 5 bases and V by 2 bases; bases with no gene match: 12. CDR3 bases: TGTGCCTGGAGTTCCTACCGGACTAGCGGGATCCGTGAGACCCAGTACTTC. Its translation is CAWSSYRTSGIRETQYF. The variable domain in full, with the rest retrieved from reference TRBV30 and TRBJ2-5, is SQTIHQWPATLVQPVGSPLSLECTVEGTSNPNLYWYRQAAGRGLQLLFYSVGIGQISSEVPQNLSASRPQDRQFILSSKKLLLSDSGFYLCAWSSYRTSGIRETQYFGPGTRLLVL.

CDR3 in amino acids: CASSSGQSGEQYF. The DNA of the CDR3 is TGTGCCAGCAGTTCGGGACAGTCCGGCGAGCAGTACTTC. The chain links TRBV6-5 to TRBJ2-7; the match to TRBD1 covers 7 bases. In germline, CDR1 is MNHEY, CDR2 SVGAGI. Trimming removed 4 bases from V and 6 bases from J; junction bases left unmatched: 6. This CDR3 comprises 13 residues.

The CDR3 nucleotides are TGTGCCAGCAGCTCCCCGGCGACAGGGCATGGCTACACCTTC. This codes for CASSSPATGHGYTF. The J gene is TRBJ1-2, the V gene TRBV7-3; 7 nucleotides line up with TRBD1. The germline CDR1 and CDR2 sequences are SGHTA and FQGTGA. The trim removed 4 bases at V and 6 bases at J, leaving 8 bases unmatched. CDR3 length equals 14 residues.

The V gene is TRBV4-2, the J gene TRBJ1-5; TRBD1 matches at 7 bases. With V trimmed by 0 bases and J by 4 bases, 6 bases remained unmatched. The CDR3 runs 16 residues. Germline CDR1 reads LGHNA; CDR2 reads YNFKEQ. The CDR3 loop reads CASSQDRGGQNQPQHF. CDR3 nucleotide sequence: TGTGCCAGCAGCCAAGACAGGGGGGGTCAGAATCAGCCCCAGCATTTT.

The gene calls are TRBV28 and TRBJ1-5; D is unresolved. CDR3 length: 13 amino acids. In germline, CDR1 is MDHEN, CDR2 SYDVKM. Trimming took off 1 base at V and 7 bases at J, with 8 bases between the two ends. The CDR3 coding sequence is TGTGCCAGCAGTTTATACTCGACGCAGCCCCAGCATTTT. Amino acids: CASSLYSTQPQHF. Supplemented by reference TRBV28 and TRBJ1-5, the full variable domain reads DVKVTQSSRYLVKRTGEKVFLECVQDMDHENMFWYRQDPGLGLRLIYFSYDVKMKEKGDIPEGYSVSREKKERFSLILESASTNQTSMYLCASSLYSTQPQHFGDGTRLSIL.

As for this clone: The germline gene is not matched at one end of the junction; a read error may be the cause. This chain uses TRBV27 with TRBJ1-2, with no clear D. CDR1 is MNHEY, CDR2 SMNVEV, per germline (reference sequence). The CDR3 is made up of 15 amino acids. CDR3 coding DNA: TGTGCCAGCAGTGCCCTCCTGCCCCTACAAAGCTTAATTTTCTTC. This translates into CASSALLPLQSLIFF.

This clone was seen only once. The genes are TRBV18 and TRBJ2-1; 9 bases are a match to TRBD2. V shed 6 bases and J 7 bases; nucleotides not matched to a gene: 13. Germline CDR1 and CDR2: KGHSH and LQKENI. The CDR3 length is 16 residues. The CDR3 loop reads CASSLNSGSSRNEQFF. CDR3 bases: TGTGCCAGCTCCCTAAATAGCGGGAGTAGTAGAAATGAGCAGTTCTTC.

The chain couples TRBV28 to TRBJ1-5, with D possibly matching TRBD1 (5 bases). CDR1 and CDR2 from the germline V gene are MDHEN and SYDVKM. V dropped 5 bases and J dropped 4 bases, with 21 bases sitting between them. This CDR3 has 17 residues. The CDR3 is CASSMMDTLQGNQPQHF. Written as DNA, the CDR3 is TGTGCCAGCAGTATGATGGACACCTTACAAGGTAATCAGCCCCAGCATTTT.

This rearrangement joins TRBV4-1 to TRBJ2-2; D gene unclear. CDR1 and CDR2 from the germline V gene are MGHRA and YSYEKL. The CDR3 has 15 residues. Trimming left V 0 bases short and J 4 bases short, with 9 bases between. This CDR3 is CASSQEFGVTGELFF. The CDR3 DNA reads TGCGCCAGCAGCCAAGAATTCGGTGTCACCGGGGAGCTGTTTTTT.

This chain links TRBV28 with TRBJ1-4; weak D call: TRBD1 (6 bases). Germline lookup yields CDR1 MDHEN and CDR2 SYDVKM. The CDR3 runs 15 residues. The V gene lost 3 bases and the J gene lost 5 bases, with 13 bases spanning the gap. Written as DNA, the CDR3 is TGTGCCAGCAGTTTTCCCCCCACAGGGAATGAAAAACTGTTTTTT. Encoded protein: CASSFPPTGNEKLFF.

The rearrangement uses TRBV28 and TRBJ1-2; no reliable D call. Germline-derived CDR1 and CDR2 are MDHEN and SYDVKM. The V gene lost 6 bases and the J gene lost 8 bases, with 16 bases spanning the gap. The length of the CDR3 is 13 residues. The CDR3 region has the DNA TGTGCCAGCAGACGTGGTCACAATTACGGCTACACCTTC. The encoded protein is CASRRGHNYGYTF.

This CDR3 reads CASSEGGTNTEAFF. CDR3 coding DNA: TGCGCCAGCAGTGAAGGGGGTACGAACACTGAAGCTTTCTTT. The chain carries TRBV10-1 and TRBJ1-1; TRBD1 might be the D (6 bases). Trimming took 3 bases from V and 1 from J, leaving 9 bases between them. Germline values: CDR1 WNHNN, CDR2 SYGVQD (reference sequence). The CDR3 length is 14 residues.

V is TRBV7-9 and J is TRBJ2-5; weak D call: TRBD2 (5 bases). The CDR3 contains 15 residues. Between the trimmed V and J ends, which lost 5 bases and 5 bases, there was a span of 18 bases. Germline V gene sequence: CDR1 SEHNR, CDR2 FQNEAQ (reference sequence). Written as DNA, the CDR3 is TGTGCCAGCAGCCCGACCGGCAGGTGGAGGGAGACCCAGTACTTC. Its protein product is CASSPTGRWRETQYF.

The chain uses TRBV7-3 and TRBJ2-3; 16 bases fit TRBD2. CDR1 and CDR2 from the germline V gene are SGHTA and FQGTGA. Unmatched junction bases numbered 13, after V lost 11 bases and J lost 5 bases. This CDR3 region has 17 residues. The CDR3 DNA reads as TGTGCCGGGACTAGCGGGAGGGCCTTAAGCTTATTAGATACGCAGTATTTT. It is translated as CAGTSGRALSLLDTQYF.